The clone carrying this TCR beta chain was counted many times. Its antigen is unidentified. The data were taken from a study of OX40 agonist ivuxolimab in advanced cancers. Study information: An agonistic human IgG2 monoclonal antibody against OX40 (CD134) was given. Partial responses were achieved by three patients, one with hepatocellular carcinoma and two with cutaneous melanoma. Study observations and caveats: Among the lowest levels of clonal expansion were found in partial responders at 0.1-3.0 mg/kg. The study observed clonal expansion of CD4+ and CD8+ blood T cells by week 6 at 0.1 to 3.0 mg/kg.

The CDR3 loop spans 15 amino acids. The ends were cut back, 5 bases at V and 5 bases at J, with 16 bases in the middle. Germline-derived CDR1 and CDR2 are SGHVS and FQNEAQ. Sequenced by immunoSEQ multiplex PCR; TCRdb stores in-frame clones only, minus some. The table has some 19,000 clones, approximately 77% seen once. The gene calls are TRBV7-8 and TRBJ2-1; D is possibly TRBD1 (5 bases). This clonotype was sampled from an adult with an advanced solid tumor such as melanoma, head and neck, liver or kidney cancer. The sample consisted of CD4+ or CD8+ T cells sorted from blood, taken in a trial of the OX40 agonist ivuxolimab. CDR3 sequence: CASSVRQLGNNEQFF. The CDR3 nucleotides are TGTGCCAGCAGCGTCAGACAGTTGGGGAACAATGAGCAGTTCTTC.